A single sample gave rise to the 11 T cell receptor beta chains below, sequenced in a study of T cell repertoires in cytomegalovirus infection. MiXCR was run by TCRdb on the reads, yielding one entry per CDR3 protein. Of about 63,000 distinct CDR3 sequences detected, roughly a fifth appear once; the ten largest clones hold 65% to 75%. No antigen has been assigned to these receptors. The sample here was CD8+ T cells from cultured PBMCs, taken from culture after CMV antigen stimulation. Source of these receptors: a human donor in good health (CMV status not recorded). Some clones in this sample may be carry-over from other donors' samples.

J is TRBJ2-6 and V is TRBV7-2, with a weak D call TRBD2 (6 bases). This CDR3 contains 16 residues. The V end lost 2 bases, the J end lost 0 bases, and 8 bases lay between the germline ends. Germline loops: CDR1 SGHTA, CDR2 FQGNSA. The CDR3, as DNA: TGTGCCAGCAGCTTAAGGCGGGGCTCTGGGGCCAACGTCCTGACTTTC. It specifies CASSLRRGSGANVLTF.

This clonotype was picked up a small number of times. The gene calls are TRBV19 and TRBJ2-1; 15 nucleotides line up with TRBD2. After removal of 10 bases from V and 7 bases from J, the junction contained 14 bases not matched to a gene. Germline V gene lookup returns CDR1 LNHDA and CDR2 SQIVND (reference sequence). There are 17 residues in the CDR3. The CDR3 DNA is TGTGCCACCTCAATAGGGACTAGCGGGGGGCCAGGGAATGAGCAGTTCTTC. This codes for CATSIGTSGGPGNEQFF.

This clonotype occurred a few times. The chain employs TRBV4-2 and TRBJ2-1; 7 positions match TRBD2. CDR1 and CDR2 from the germline V gene are LGHNA and YNFKEQ. V trimming: 0 bases; J trimming: 5 bases; junction bases outside the gene matches: 10. The CDR3 contains 17 residues. In DNA form, the CDR3 reads TGTGCCAGCAGCCAAGACAGTACAGCGGGGAGCCACAATGAGCAGTTCTTC. Translating it yields CASSQDSTAGSHNEQFF.

V usage is TRBV6-1 and J usage is TRBJ1-1, with no clear D. CDR3 size: 11 residues. V dropped 1 base and J dropped 6 bases, with 3 bases sitting between them. CDR1 and CDR2 (germline): MNHNS, SASEGT. The CDR3 sequence is CASSEGPEAFF. The CDR3 DNA reads as TGTGCCAGCAGTGAAGGGCCTGAAGCTTTCTTT.

About this clonotype: This is likely a read error, given that the CDR3 carries no conserved phenylalanine or tryptophan at its end. V is TRBV6-2 or TRBV6-3 and J is TRBJ1-1; 7 bases are a match to TRBD1. V lost 0 bases and J lost 1; bases outside the gene matches: 14. Germline CDR1 MNHEY, CDR2 SVGEGT. This CDR3 contains 19 residues. The CDR3, as DNA: TGTGCCAGCAGTTACTCAGACCTGGGACAGACTTACTCGAACACTGAAGCTTTCTCT. It encodes CASSYSDLGQTYSNTEAFS.

CDR3 nucleotides: TGTGCCAGCAGCTTAGAGCGGGGCCTCTCCTACGAGCAGTACTTC. This codes for CASSLERGLSYEQYF. The V and J genes are TRBV7-8 and TRBJ2-7, with 7 bases matching TRBD2. Germline V gives CDR1 SGHVS, CDR2 FQNEAQ. This CDR3 is built from 15 residues. V lost 1 base to trimming and J lost 0 bases; unmatched junction nucleotides: 3.

The rearrangement links TRBV9 to TRBJ2-1; no firm D call. The CDR3 is made up of 13 amino acids. Trimming pared 0 bases from V and 4 bases from J, leaving 5 bases between. Germline V gene data show CDR1 as SGDLS and CDR2 as YYNGEE. The CDR3 DNA reads TGTGCCAGCAGCGTAGCGGATTACAATGAGCAGTTCTTC. The encoded protein is CASSVADYNEQFF. Filled out from reference TRBV9 and TRBJ2-1, the complete variable domain reads DSGVTQTPKHLITATGQRVTLRCSPRSGDLSVYWYQQSLDQGLQFLIQYYNGEERAKGNILERFSAQQFPDLHSELNLSSLELGDSALYFCASSVADYNEQFFGPGTRLTVL.

The chain employs TRBV7-2 and TRBJ2-7; TRBD2 matches 8 bases. Germline CDR1 is SGHTA and CDR2 is FQGNSA. The CDR3 loop spans 15 amino acids. V lost 4 bases and J lost 0; bases outside the gene matches: 5. The CDR3 DNA sequence: TGTGCCAGCAGCTGGGATAGCGGGGCCTCCTACGAGCAGTACGTC. Amino acids: CASSWDSGASYEQYV.

This chain uses TRBV6-6 with TRBJ1-4, with 8 nucleotides matching TRBD1. With V trimmed by 9 bases and J by 10 bases, 4 bases remained unmatched. This CDR3 contains 11 residues. CDR1 MNHNY and CDR2 SVGAGI come from the germline V gene (reference sequence). For the CDR3, the DNA is TGTGCCAGTCGAGACAGGGGAAAACTGTTTTTT. Translated, it gives CASRDRGKLFF.

This clonotype has at least ten counts. The gene calls are TRBV7-2 and TRBJ1-1; no reliable D call. Trimming left V 5 bases short and J 4 bases short, with 5 bases between. Per germline, CDR1 SGHTA and CDR2 FQGNSA. The CDR3 is 11 residues long. DNA for the CDR3: TGTGCCAGCAGCCCCGGCACTGAAGCTTTCTTT. Its protein is CASSPGTEAFF.

This clonotype has more than one count but fewer than ten. The chain has TRBV10-3 and TRBJ1-5; tentatively, D is TRBD1 (6 bases). Germline V gene sequence: CDR1 ENHRY, CDR2 SYGVKD. The CDR3 has 17 amino acids. Trimming pared 0 bases from V and 3 bases from J, leaving 15 bases between. CDR3 amino acids: CAISESLAGGNNQPQHF. CDR3 DNA sequence: TGTGCCATCAGTGAGTCGTTAGCTGGGGGCAACAATCAGCCCCAGCATTTT.